This passage covers 17 T cell receptor beta chains from one sample sequenced in a study of CD8 T cells in ankylosing spondylitis. TCRdb reprocessed the 5' RACE reads with MiXCR, giving one entry per CDR3 protein. The table lists roughly 370,000 distinct CDR3 sequences, about 20% of them singletons, with about a sixth in the top ten. Their target antigens are unknown. Study outcomes and limitations: For ankylosing spondylitis blood, a TCR beta motif of 7 or 8 highly homologous variants appeared characteristic.

Sample: blood, either unsorted or a sorted T cell fraction (not recorded which). The receptors come from a male donor with ankylosing spondylitis.

J is TRBJ2-3 and V is TRBV5-1; no definite D call. The germline V gene has CDR1 SGHRS and CDR2 YFSETQ. The V end lost 0 bases, the J end lost 3 bases, and 8 bases lay between the germline ends. The CDR3 loop spans 14 amino acids. This CDR3 reads CASSLGVTTDTQYF. CDR3 DNA: TGCGCCAGCAGCTTGGGAGTCACTACAGATACGCAGTATTTT.

This clonotype was observed a few times. The gene calls are TRBV12-3 or TRBV12-4 and TRBJ1-5; D unresolved. V shed 6 bases and J shed 7 bases, with 16 bases lying between them. The CDR3 consists of 14 residues. CDR3 DNA sequence: TGTGCCAGCAGCCCCCCCAGAAGCGACCAGCCCCAGCATTTT. Protein product: CASSPPRSDQPQHF.

The gene calls are TRBV24-1 and TRBJ2-1, with 7 bases that match TRBD2. The CDR3 covers 16 residues. J lost 4 bases, V lost 4 bases, and 9 bases had no gene match. Germline CDR1 reads KGHDR; CDR2 reads SFDVKD. This CDR3 reads CATSDSCGRIYNEQFF. CDR3 nucleotide sequence: TGTGCCACCAGTGACTCATGCGGGAGAATTTACAATGAGCAGTTCTTC.

V and J are TRBV7-2 and TRBJ2-1; TRBD2 matches at 7 bases. Trimming cost V 3 bases and J 2 bases; bases outside gene matches: 4. The CDR3 is made up of 15 amino acids. CDR1 and CDR2 from the germline V gene are SGHTA and FQGNSA. In nucleotides, the CDR3 is TGTGCCAGCAGCTTTCAGCGGGGAGCCTACAATGAGCAGTTCTTC. Translated, it gives CASSFQRGAYNEQFF.

This clonotype was seen more than once but under ten times. The CDR3 reads CASSLAQGSGANVLTF. The DNA for the CDR3 is TGTGCCAGCTCACTTGCACAGGGCTCTGGGGCCAACGTCCTGACTTTC. This chain uses TRBV18 with TRBJ2-6; tentatively, D is TRBD1 (6 bases). The germline V gene encodes CDR1 KGHSH and CDR2 LQKENI. The V end lost 4 bases, the J end lost 0 bases, and 10 bases lay between the germline ends. The CDR3 contains 16 residues.

The sample holds many counts of this clonotype. The chain recombines TRBV24-1 with TRBJ2-5; the D gene is possibly TRBD2 (6 bases). The germline V gene has CDR1 KGHDR and CDR2 SFDVKD. Trimming stripped 1 base from V and 2 bases from J, with 10 bases between. CDR3 size: 15 residues. CDR3 DNA sequence: TGTGCCACCAGTGATTTAACTAGCCAACAAGAGACCCAGTACTTC. Its protein is CATSDLTSQQETQYF.

The table lists this clonotype with many counts. The chain combines TRBV29-1 with TRBJ2-1; 9 nucleotides match TRBD2. Trimming took 2 bases from V and 10 from J; bases not matched to a gene: 18. Germline V gene data show CDR1 as SQVTM and CDR2 as ANQGSEA. There are 17 residues in the CDR3. The CDR3 DNA reads as TGCAGCGTTGAAATCTTTGCCGTTAGCGGGAGAGGAACCGAGCAGTTCTTC. This encodes CSVEIFAVSGRGTEQFF.

V and J are TRBV20-1 and TRBJ2-7; 9 bases agree with TRBD1. J lost 0 bases, V lost 5 bases, and 5 bases had no gene match. CDR1 is DFQATT and CDR2 is SNEGSKA in the germline V gene (reference sequence). The CDR3 spans 14 residues. In DNA form, the CDR3 reads TGCAGTGCTTCCGGGACAGGGTTCTCCTACGAGCAGTACTTC. This translates into CSASGTGFSYEQYF.

This clonotype was seen a handful of times. The chain carries TRBV6-1 and TRBJ2-3, with 9 bases that match TRBD2. This CDR3 comprises 14 residues. From germline, CDR1 is MNHNS and CDR2 SASEGT. V was pared by 6 bases and J by 4 bases, with 5 bases of the junction left unmatched. CDR3: CASRAGGASDTQYF. The CDR3 bases are TGTGCCAGCAGGGCGGGGGGGGCCTCAGATACGCAGTATTTT.

The chain links TRBV18 to TRBJ1-1; D might be TRBD1 (6 bases). Deletions cut 5 bases from V and 1 base from J, with 11 bases between. Germline CDR1 reads KGHSH; CDR2 reads LQKENI. The CDR3 is 14 amino acids. The CDR3 DNA reads as TGTGCCAGCTCATCGACAGGTGAGAACACTGAAGCTTTCTTT. Protein: CASSSTGENTEAFF.

This chain connects TRBV12-3 or TRBV12-4 to TRBJ2-7; 11 bases fit TRBD1. The CDR3 extends over 14 amino acids. With 6 bases clipped from V and 3 bases from J, the junction kept 4 bases outside the gene matches. The CDR3 DNA sequence: TGTGCCAGCAGCCAGGACAGGGGGCACTACGAGCAGTACTTC. Protein: CASSQDRGHYEQYF.

This clonotype was detected many times. This chain joins TRBV20-1 and TRBJ1-6; 9 positions agree with TRBD1. Germline V gene sequence: CDR1 DFQATT, CDR2 SNEGSKA (reference sequence). V was pared by 0 bases and J by 0 bases, with 9 bases of the junction left unmatched. This CDR3 is built from 19 residues. CDR3 region: CSARDIGGQGSSYNSPLHF. In DNA, the CDR3 is TGCAGTGCTAGAGATATTGGCGGACAGGGGAGCTCCTATAATTCACCCCTCCACTTT.

The V gene is TRBV7-3, the J gene TRBJ2-2, with TRBD1 matching over 10 bases. This CDR3 has 16 residues. Trimming took 5 bases from V and 4 from J; bases not matched to a gene: 7. Germline V CDR1 and CDR2: SGHTA, FQGTGA. The CDR3 is CASSRVDRGITGELFF. CDR3 nucleotide sequence: TGTGCCAGCAGCCGGGTGGACAGGGGGATCACCGGGGAGCTGTTTTTT. Using reference TRBV7-3 and TRBJ2-2 for the parts outside the CDR3, the full variable domain is GAGVSQTPSNKVTEKGKYVELRCDPISGHTALYWYRQSLGQGPEFLIYFQGTGAADDSGLPNDRFFAVRPEGSVSTLKIQRTERGDSAVYLCASSRVDRGITGELFFGEGSRLTVL.

The rearrangement links TRBV4-3 to TRBJ2-7, with 8 bases that match TRBD1. V gave up 4 bases and J gave up 3 bases; unmatched junction bases: 8. This CDR3 region has 15 residues. Germline V gene data show CDR1 as LGHNA and CDR2 as YSLEER. The CDR3 DNA reads as TGCGCCAGCAGCCTAGGGGGACAGGCCCGCTACGAGCAGTACTTC. It codes for CASSLGGQARYEQYF.

The rearrangement links TRBV20-1 to TRBJ2-7, with no clear D. This CDR3 comprises 14 residues. Looked up from germline, CDR1 is DFQATT and CDR2 is SNEGSKA (reference sequence). The V gene lost 0 bases and the J gene lost 2 bases, with 11 bases spanning the gap. CDR3 region: CSARDGAKTYEQYF. CDR3 DNA: TGCAGTGCTAGAGATGGCGCCAAGACCTACGAGCAGTACTTC.

CDR3 bases: TGTGCCAGCAGCTTACAACGGGGGGGCTGGGGCACAGATACGCAGTATTTT. As protein: CASSLQRGGWGTDTQYF. V gene TRBV13 combines with J gene TRBJ2-3, with TRBD2 matching 8 bases. The CDR3 is 17 amino acids. V lost 2 bases and J lost 1; bases outside the gene matches: 8. CDR1 is PRHDT and CDR2 is FYEKMQ in the germline V gene (reference sequence).

There are a few counts of this clonotype. The rearrangement joins TRBV18 to TRBJ2-5; the D is unclear. The V gene lost 4 bases and the J gene lost 0 bases, with 3 bases spanning the gap. The CDR3 is made up of 12 amino acids. Per the germline V gene, CDR1 is KGHSH and CDR2 is LQKENI. Here the CDR3 DNA reads TGTGCCAGCTCACTCTACCAAGAGACCCAGTACTTC. Amino acids: CASSLYQETQYF.